This T cell receptor (beta chain) was identified in a study of T-cell memory formation after mild COVID-19. Study-wide background: Largely donor-specific TCR clusters were found. Findings and caveats of the study: Pre-infection memory carried some responding clones, suggesting that cross-reactive memory joined.

In TCRdb, the 5' RACE reads were re-called with MiXCR into one record per CDR3 protein. The repertoire consists of roughly 500,000 distinct CDR3 sequences, with roughly 20% occurring once and the leading ten covering under 15%. On this clonotype itself: Its antigen is not known.

The V segment lost 1 base and the J segment 4 bases; nucleotides outside the gene matches: 7. Germline CDR1 reads SGHTA; CDR2 reads FQGNSA. The CDR3 is 17 amino acids. Material: PBMCs or a T cell subset sorted from them (not recorded which). This sequence was found in an adult woman who had mild COVID-19 (a few samples of this study predate the infection). Cell type and time point are not known. V and J are TRBV7-2 and TRBJ1-2; 12 nucleotides line up with TRBD1. CDR3 residues: CASSLGDRGPFGYGYTF. CDR3 bases: TGTGCCAGCAGCTTAGGGGACAGGGGGCCCTTTGGCTATGGCTACACCTTC.